Listed below are T cell receptor beta chains from one sample, sequenced in a study of blood T cell repertoires in COVID-19. Clones were read by immunoSEQ multiplex PCR, and TCRdb kept only the in-frame ones, dropping some. The table lists roughly 260,000 clones, around 93% of them singletons. The sample taken for sequencing was PBMCs or T cells enriched from blood (not recorded which). The origin of the receptors is a human donor in a cohort exposed to, infected with or recovered from COVID-19 (not recorded which). The donor label of this sample is uncertain. The CDR3 runs from the conserved cysteine through the conserved F or W. Fields, in order: CDR3 DNA, CDR3 protein, V gene, J gene, CDR3 length, clone size, D gene. The D gene is left open where the match is weak. Size tells how often a clone was seen (once, few, many) or the class of an expanded clone, and some rows leave it out.

cdr3_nt: TGCGCTCGACAGGGGAGCTATGGCTACACCTTC; cdr3_aa: CARQGSYGYTF; v_call: TRBV20-1; j_call: TRBJ1-2; cdr3_length: 11; clone_size: .; d_call: TRBD1
cdr3_nt: TGTGCCAGCAGCGCATCATTGCGGGACGGCCACTATGGCTACACCTTC; cdr3_aa: CASSASLRDGHYGYTF; v_call: TRBV7-9; j_call: TRBJ1-2; cdr3_length: 16; clone_size: .; d_call: .
cdr3_nt: TGTGCCAGCAGCTCTCCCAGGATGGGACTAGCGGGGACCGGGGAGCTGTTTTTT; cdr3_aa: CASSSPRMGLAGTGELFF; v_call: TRBV7-2; j_call: TRBJ2-2; cdr3_length: 18; clone_size: .; d_call: TRBD2
cdr3_nt: TGTGCCAGCAGCTTGGACGCTAGTAATGAAAAACTGTTTTTT; cdr3_aa: CASSLDASNEKLFF; v_call: TRBV5-4; j_call: TRBJ1-4; cdr3_length: 14; clone_size: .; d_call: .
cdr3_nt: TGTGCCAGCACCCACGACAGGGCCGGCGGCTACACCTTC; cdr3_aa: CASTHDRAGGYTF; v_call: TRBV7-9; j_call: TRBJ1-2; cdr3_length: 13; clone_size: .; d_call: TRBD1
cdr3_nt: TGTGCCAGCAGTGTGGGACAGGGTCTCGCTGAAGCTTTCTTT; cdr3_aa: CASSVGQGLAEAFF; v_call: TRBV28; j_call: TRBJ1-1; cdr3_length: 14; clone_size: once; d_call: TRBD1
cdr3_nt: TGTGCCAGCAGGGATTGGAGTAGAGGCGAGACCCAGTACTTC; cdr3_aa: CASRDWSRGETQYF; v_call: TRBV5-5; j_call: TRBJ2-5; cdr3_length: 14; clone_size: once; d_call: .
cdr3_nt: TGTGCCAGCAGCCCCAACAGGGGGGTGAACACTGAAGCTTTCTTT; cdr3_aa: CASSPNRGVNTEAFF; v_call: TRBV4-2; j_call: TRBJ1-1; cdr3_length: 15; clone_size: .; d_call: TRBD1
cdr3_nt: TGTGCCACCAGTCCACCGGGACTGAATTACAATGAGCAGTTCTTC; cdr3_aa: CATSPPGLNYNEQFF; v_call: TRBV24-1; j_call: TRBJ2-1; cdr3_length: 15; clone_size: .; d_call: .
cdr3_nt: TGTGCCAGTAGTAAGGGATCGGGGCAAGAGACCCAGTACTTC; cdr3_aa: CASSKGSGQETQYF; v_call: TRBV19; j_call: TRBJ2-5; cdr3_length: 14; clone_size: once; d_call: .
cdr3_nt: TGTGCCTGGAGCCCCGGACAGGGAACCGACACCATATATTTT; cdr3_aa: CAWSPGQGTDTIYF; v_call: TRBV30; j_call: TRBJ1-3; cdr3_length: 14; clone_size: .; d_call: TRBD1
cdr3_nt: TGCGCCAGCAGCCAAGTACCTATCGGGACAGGGGGCGCGAACTTTAGGGCTTTCTTT; cdr3_aa: CASSQVPIGTGGANFRAFF; v_call: TRBV4-3; j_call: TRBJ1-1; cdr3_length: 19; clone_size: .; d_call: TRBD1
cdr3_nt: TGTGCCAGCAGTGAGCAGGGGGAAGGGCAGCCCCAGCATTTT; cdr3_aa: CASSEQGEGQPQHF; v_call: TRBV2; j_call: TRBJ1-5; cdr3_length: 14; clone_size: .; d_call: TRBD1
cdr3_nt: TGTGCCAGCAGCGCCTACAGGGATGGCTACACCTTC; cdr3_aa: CASSAYRDGYTF; v_call: TRBV7-2; j_call: TRBJ1-2; cdr3_length: 12; clone_size: .; d_call: .
cdr3_nt: TGCGCCAGCAGCCTCCTTCAGGGGGGAGGCTATGGCTACACCTTC; cdr3_aa: CASSLLQGGGYGYTF; v_call: TRBV5-1; j_call: TRBJ1-2; cdr3_length: 15; clone_size: .; d_call: TRBD1
cdr3_nt: TGTGCCACCAGTGATCGCCAGGGGGGTCGCAATGAGCAGTTCTTC; cdr3_aa: CATSDRQGGRNEQFF; v_call: TRBV24-1; j_call: TRBJ2-1; cdr3_length: 15; clone_size: .; d_call: .
cdr3_nt: TGTGCCAGCAGTCGGACTAGCGAGTATAGCAATGAGCAGTTCTTC; cdr3_aa: CASSRTSEYSNEQFF; v_call: TRBV6-6; j_call: TRBJ2-1; cdr3_length: 15; clone_size: .; d_call: TRBD2
cdr3_nt: TGTGCCAGCAGCGTCGACGGAGAGGGTGGCTACACCTTC; cdr3_aa: CASSVDGEGGYTF; v_call: TRBV7-9; j_call: TRBJ1-2; cdr3_length: 13; clone_size: few; d_call: .
cdr3_nt: TGTGCCAGCAGCCCCTTAGGGACAGGAGGTGAAGCTTTCTTT; cdr3_aa: CASSPLGTGGEAFF; v_call: TRBV9; j_call: TRBJ1-1; cdr3_length: 14; clone_size: .; d_call: TRBD1
cdr3_nt: TGTGCCAGCAGCTTGAGACAATTCAATCAGCCCCAGCATTTT; cdr3_aa: CASSLRQFNQPQHF; v_call: TRBV5-6; j_call: TRBJ1-5; cdr3_length: 14; clone_size: .; d_call: .
cdr3_nt: TGTGCCATCAGTCCGGTTGCCGGGACAGGGGTCAATGAGCAGTTCTTC; cdr3_aa: CAISPVAGTGVNEQFF; v_call: TRBV10-3; j_call: TRBJ2-1; cdr3_length: 16; clone_size: .; d_call: TRBD1
cdr3_nt: TGTGCCAGCTCCGGGACTAGCGGGGGGCTTCAGTACTTC; cdr3_aa: CASSGTSGGLQYF; v_call: TRBV18; j_call: TRBJ2-4; cdr3_length: 13; clone_size: .; d_call: TRBD2
cdr3_nt: TGTGCCAGCAGTACGCCGGGACAGGGGAACTATGGCTACACCTTC; cdr3_aa: CASSTPGQGNYGYTF; v_call: TRBV6-2/TRBV6-3; j_call: TRBJ1-2; cdr3_length: 15; clone_size: once; d_call: TRBD1
cdr3_nt: TGTGCCTTCCTTACCGGGACTAGCGGGGGGGGTCCAGATACGCAGTATTTT; cdr3_aa: CAFLTGTSGGGPDTQYF; v_call: TRBV30; j_call: TRBJ2-3; cdr3_length: 17; clone_size: .; d_call: TRBD2
cdr3_nt: TGTGCCAGCAGCTCGTGGACAGGGGGCGCGAGGACTGAAGCTTTCTTT; cdr3_aa: CASSSWTGGARTEAFF; v_call: TRBV7-9; j_call: TRBJ1-1; cdr3_length: 16; clone_size: .; d_call: TRBD1
cdr3_nt: TGTGCCAGGGGACCATGGACAGGGGGATTACTACAAGAGACCCAGTACTTC; cdr3_aa: CARGPWTGGLLQETQYF; v_call: TRBV19; j_call: TRBJ2-5; cdr3_length: 17; clone_size: .; d_call: TRBD1
cdr3_nt: TGTGCCAGCAGTCGCTCCGTGGGGGGGCCCCAGCTGGCCGCAAAACTGTTTTTT; cdr3_aa: CASSRSVGGPQLAAKLFF; v_call: TRBV6-6; j_call: TRBJ1-4; cdr3_length: 18; clone_size: .; d_call: .
cdr3_nt: TGTGCCAGCAGTTCAACTAGAAACGGCAATGAGCAGTTCTTC; cdr3_aa: CASSSTRNGNEQFF; v_call: TRBV27; j_call: TRBJ2-1; cdr3_length: 14; clone_size: .; d_call: .
cdr3_nt: TGCGCCAGCAGCCAAGGGGTGAGGGGGGGGGCCAAAAACATTCAGTACTTC; cdr3_aa: CASSQGVRGGAKNIQYF; v_call: TRBV4-1; j_call: TRBJ2-4; cdr3_length: 17; clone_size: .; d_call: .
cdr3_nt: TGCGCCAGCAGCCAAGACACGGGACAGGGGGCGGGTGGCTACACCTTC; cdr3_aa: CASSQDTGQGAGGYTF; v_call: TRBV4-3; j_call: TRBJ1-2; cdr3_length: 16; clone_size: once; d_call: TRBD1
cdr3_nt: TGTGCCAGCAGCTCGAATTTCAACCAGAATTCACCCCTCCACTTT; cdr3_aa: CASSSNFNQNSPLHF; v_call: TRBV9; j_call: TRBJ1-6; cdr3_length: 15; clone_size: .; d_call: .
cdr3_nt: TGTGCCAGCAGTTTCAGGGCAGCCTATAATTCACCCCTCCACTTT; cdr3_aa: CASSFRAAYNSPLHF; v_call: TRBV28; j_call: TRBJ1-6; cdr3_length: 15; clone_size: .; d_call: .
cdr3_nt: TGTGCCAGTATGGTCGGGACAGGGGCATCACCCCTCCACTTT; cdr3_aa: CASMVGTGASPLHF; v_call: TRBV19; j_call: TRBJ1-6; cdr3_length: 14; clone_size: .; d_call: TRBD1
cdr3_nt: TGTGCCAGCAGCTCCGGAGGAGGGCGGGGAGAGCTTTACGAGCAGTACTTC; cdr3_aa: CASSSGGGRGELYEQYF; v_call: TRBV7-2; j_call: TRBJ2-7; cdr3_length: 17; clone_size: .; d_call: .
cdr3_nt: TGTGCCATCAGTGAGGGAGGGGGCGCGGATGGCTACACCTTC; cdr3_aa: CAISEGGGADGYTF; v_call: TRBV10-3; j_call: TRBJ1-2; cdr3_length: 14; clone_size: .; d_call: TRBD1
cdr3_nt: TGTGCCAGCGCAGGATACACTGAAGCTTTCTTT; cdr3_aa: CASAGYTEAFF; v_call: TRBV6-5; j_call: TRBJ1-1; cdr3_length: 11; clone_size: .; d_call: .
cdr3_nt: TGTGCCAGCAGTGACCCCCGGGGGAGGGATACGCAGTATTTT; cdr3_aa: CASSDPRGRDTQYF; v_call: TRBV6-2/TRBV6-3; j_call: TRBJ2-3; cdr3_length: 14; clone_size: .; d_call: .
cdr3_nt: TGCAGCGTGGGCCAGGTACGGGGGGGCCAAGAGACCCAGTACTTC; cdr3_aa: CSVGQVRGGQETQYF; v_call: TRBV29-1; j_call: TRBJ2-5; cdr3_length: 15; clone_size: .; d_call: TRBD2
cdr3_nt: TGTGCCAGCAGCTTGACAGGGGCGATGAACACTGAAGCTTTCTTT; cdr3_aa: CASSLTGAMNTEAFF; v_call: TRBV7-9; j_call: TRBJ1-1; cdr3_length: 15; clone_size: .; d_call: TRBD1
cdr3_nt: TGCAGTGCTAGTATCGTTGGTAGCGGGGGGCTGGCAGATACGCAGTATTTT; cdr3_aa: CSASIVGSGGLADTQYF; v_call: TRBV20-1; j_call: TRBJ2-3; cdr3_length: 17; clone_size: once; d_call: TRBD2
cdr3_nt: TGTGCCAGCAGCTTAGGGGCCGGGGGAGGCAATCAGCCCCAGCATTTT; cdr3_aa: CASSLGAGGGNQPQHF; v_call: TRBV7-9; j_call: TRBJ1-5; cdr3_length: 16; clone_size: .; d_call: .
cdr3_nt: TGTGCCAGCAGTTCGACAGGTCTGGGTAATCAGCCCCAGCATTTT; cdr3_aa: CASSSTGLGNQPQHF; v_call: TRBV2; j_call: TRBJ1-5; cdr3_length: 15; clone_size: .; d_call: .
cdr3_nt: TGTGCCAGTAGTCCCCGACAGCTCCCTGAAAAACTGTTTTTT; cdr3_aa: CASSPRQLPEKLFF; v_call: TRBV19; j_call: TRBJ1-4; cdr3_length: 14; clone_size: .; d_call: .
cdr3_nt: TGCGCCAGCAGAGGACTAGCGGGTAAGAATGAGCAGTTCTTC; cdr3_aa: CASRGLAGKNEQFF; v_call: TRBV5-1; j_call: TRBJ2-1; cdr3_length: 14; clone_size: .; d_call: TRBD2
cdr3_nt: TGTGCCTGGAGGAGAACCGGGACAGGGATCTCTGGGGCCAACGTCCTGACTTTC; cdr3_aa: CAWRRTGTGISGANVLTF; v_call: TRBV30; j_call: TRBJ2-6; cdr3_length: 18; clone_size: .; d_call: TRBD1
cdr3_nt: TGCGCCAGCAGTGTGGCGACTAGCCGGATGACAGATACGCAGTATTTT; cdr3_aa: CASSVATSRMTDTQYF; v_call: TRBV10-1; j_call: TRBJ2-3; cdr3_length: 16; clone_size: .; d_call: TRBD2
cdr3_nt: TGTGCCAGCAGTCGCGAGGGGGGGCGAGGGAATGAGCAGTTCTTC; cdr3_aa: CASSREGGRGNEQFF; v_call: TRBV3-1/TRBV3-2; j_call: TRBJ2-1; cdr3_length: 15; clone_size: once; d_call: .
cdr3_nt: TGTGCCAGCACCATGGCCACAGGGAACTATGGCTACACCTTC; cdr3_aa: CASTMATGNYGYTF; v_call: TRBV3-1/TRBV3-2; j_call: TRBJ1-2; cdr3_length: 14; clone_size: once; d_call: .
cdr3_nt: TGCGCCAGCAGCTCCCTACAGGGGGAAGGGGAAAAACTGTTTTTT; cdr3_aa: CASSSLQGEGEKLFF; v_call: TRBV4-1; j_call: TRBJ1-4; cdr3_length: 15; clone_size: .; d_call: TRBD1
cdr3_nt: TGTGCCGTATCACCCGGGACAGGGGTTGGCTCACCCCTCCACTTT; cdr3_aa: CAVSPGTGVGSPLHF; v_call: TRBV10-3; j_call: TRBJ1-6; cdr3_length: 15; clone_size: .; d_call: TRBD1
cdr3_nt: TGTGCCAGCAGCATTGACAGATTTAACACTGAAGCTTTCTTT; cdr3_aa: CASSIDRFNTEAFF; v_call: TRBV7-2; j_call: TRBJ1-1; cdr3_length: 14; clone_size: many; d_call: .